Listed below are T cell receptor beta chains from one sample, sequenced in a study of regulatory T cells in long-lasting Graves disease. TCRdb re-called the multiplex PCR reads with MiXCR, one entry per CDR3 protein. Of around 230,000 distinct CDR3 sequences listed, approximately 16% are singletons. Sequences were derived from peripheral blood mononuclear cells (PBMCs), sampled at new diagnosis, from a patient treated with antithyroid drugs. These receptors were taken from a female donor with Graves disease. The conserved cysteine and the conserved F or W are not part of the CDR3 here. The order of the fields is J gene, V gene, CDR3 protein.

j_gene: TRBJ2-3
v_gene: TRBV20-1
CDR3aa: SARPSVPDTQY

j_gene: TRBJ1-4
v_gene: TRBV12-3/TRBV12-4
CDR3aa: ASSTTGASEKLF

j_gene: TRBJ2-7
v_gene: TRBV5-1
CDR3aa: ASSASGLLSEQY

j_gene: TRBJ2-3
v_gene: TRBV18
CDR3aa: ASSPPIRLVDTQY

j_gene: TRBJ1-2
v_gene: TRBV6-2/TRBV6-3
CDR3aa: ASSEANRGRGYT

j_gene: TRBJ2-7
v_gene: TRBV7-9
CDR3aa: ASSLGGHPSYEQY

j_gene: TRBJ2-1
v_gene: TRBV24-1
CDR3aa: ATSGPTSGPYNEQF

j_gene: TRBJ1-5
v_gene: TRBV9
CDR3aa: ASSVAGNQPQH

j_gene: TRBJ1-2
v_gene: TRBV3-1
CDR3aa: ASSQRLFYT

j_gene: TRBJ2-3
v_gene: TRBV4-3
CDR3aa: ASSQETWGGASDTQY

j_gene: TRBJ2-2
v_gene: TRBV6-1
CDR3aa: ASSASGDTGELF

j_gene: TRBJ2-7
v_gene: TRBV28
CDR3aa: ASSFTSGGLLEQY

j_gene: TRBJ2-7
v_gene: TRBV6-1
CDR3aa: ASSRRDASYEQY

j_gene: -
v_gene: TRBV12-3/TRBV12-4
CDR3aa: ASTPLAVPQETQY

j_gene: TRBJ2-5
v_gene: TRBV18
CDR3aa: ASSPHRVGETQY

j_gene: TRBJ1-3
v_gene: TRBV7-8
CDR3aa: ASSLILDTIY

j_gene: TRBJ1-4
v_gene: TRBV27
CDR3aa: ASSSGRAGPAGEKLF

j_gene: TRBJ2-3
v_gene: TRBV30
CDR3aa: AWRTGGASTDTQY

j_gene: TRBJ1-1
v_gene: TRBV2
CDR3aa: ASSDQVVAPSTEAF

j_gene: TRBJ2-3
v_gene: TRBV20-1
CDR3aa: SASHRGLTWGTDTQY

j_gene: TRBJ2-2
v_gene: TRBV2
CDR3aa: ASLSGLAGLGGELF

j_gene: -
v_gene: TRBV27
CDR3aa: ASTPSRGQESNEQF

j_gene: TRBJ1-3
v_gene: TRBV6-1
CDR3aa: ASSDSPDTIY

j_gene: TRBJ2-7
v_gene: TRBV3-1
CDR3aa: ASSRTDSGSNEQY

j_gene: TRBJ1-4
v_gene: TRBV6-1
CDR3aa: ASSRTSTGTGYEKLF

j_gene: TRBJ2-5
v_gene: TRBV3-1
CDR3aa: ASSHRLDQETQY

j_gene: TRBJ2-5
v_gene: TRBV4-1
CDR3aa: ASSQVLAGSQETQY

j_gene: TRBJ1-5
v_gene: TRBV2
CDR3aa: ASSDSREQPQH

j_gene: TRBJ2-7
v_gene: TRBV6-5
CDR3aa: ASSYSRAYEQY

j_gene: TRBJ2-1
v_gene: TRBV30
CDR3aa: AWSGYNEQF

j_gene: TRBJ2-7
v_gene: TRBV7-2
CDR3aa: ASSLVSGQGSYEQY

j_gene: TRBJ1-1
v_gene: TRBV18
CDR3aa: ASSPPGEGRGLNTEAF

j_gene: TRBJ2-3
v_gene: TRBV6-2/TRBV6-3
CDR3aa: ASSPGLAVSTDTQY

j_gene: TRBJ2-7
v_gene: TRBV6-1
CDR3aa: ASRRQREGNWEQY

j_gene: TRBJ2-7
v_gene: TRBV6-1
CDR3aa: ASSPPGTGPYEQY

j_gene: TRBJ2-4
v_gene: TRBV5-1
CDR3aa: ASSPGRAVENIQY

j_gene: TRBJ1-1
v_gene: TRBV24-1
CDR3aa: ATSDFWGTEAF

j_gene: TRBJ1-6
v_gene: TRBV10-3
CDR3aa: AISFRDTNSPLH

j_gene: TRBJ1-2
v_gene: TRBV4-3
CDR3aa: ASSQDLREGYT

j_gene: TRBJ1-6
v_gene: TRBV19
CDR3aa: ASRDEGRHNSPLH

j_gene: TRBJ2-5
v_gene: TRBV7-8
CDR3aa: ASSLTSDRRQETQY

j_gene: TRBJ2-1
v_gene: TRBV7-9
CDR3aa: ASSLALVLRKF

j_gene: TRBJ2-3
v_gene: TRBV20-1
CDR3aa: SARVWDTQY

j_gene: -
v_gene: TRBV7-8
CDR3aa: ASSLASSETQY

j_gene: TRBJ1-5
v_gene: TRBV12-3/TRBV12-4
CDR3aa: ASRMTRNQPQH

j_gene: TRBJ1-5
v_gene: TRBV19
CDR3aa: ASTPPDRGGSNQPQH

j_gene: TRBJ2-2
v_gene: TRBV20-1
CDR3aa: SARSPLAGGTGELF

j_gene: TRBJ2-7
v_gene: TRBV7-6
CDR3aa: ASSSSRGNEQY